The present TCR beta chain was sequenced within a study of tumor-infiltrating lymphocytes in primary liver carcinoma. This CDR3 is 16 amino acids long. Per the germline V gene, CDR1 is MDHEN and CDR2 is SYDVKM. V was pared by 6 bases and J by 4 bases, with 19 bases between. Unsorted whole blood yielded blood RNA, and germline DNA was extracted as well. TCR beta cDNA was prepared out of about 530 ng total RNA by means of a constant-region primer. Amplification in three nested multiplex PCR rounds with slightly modified ARM-PCR gave rise to TCR beta libraries. TRBV1-TRBV30 forward and Cbeta reverse primers drove the first two roughly 10-cycle rounds. TCRdb re-analysed the multiplex PCR reads in MiXCR, keeping a single row per CDR3 protein. The table has fewer than 350,000 distinct CDR3 sequences, roughly 60% seen once.

This chain links TRBV28 with TRBJ2-1; D is unclear. This clonotype was sampled from a middle-aged man with primary liver carcinoma and hepatitis B virus infection. Material for sequencing was peripheral blood. The CDR3 loop reads CASRPREEERYNEQFF. DNA for the CDR3: TGTGCCAGCAGACCTAGGGAAGAGGAACGATACAATGAGCAGTTCTTC.